This T cell receptor (beta chain) was recovered during a study of T cell responses to AZD1222 COVID-19 vaccine. Study in general: Pooled together were second doses at about 4 or about 12 weeks. Study results and caveats: Increases in Spike-specific TCR breadth and depth were seen after two AZD1222 doses. Repertoire sampling occurred only after the peak T cell response. As reported, nearly half of all spike-specific TCRs target variant regions that are unmutated.

Data came from immunoSEQ multiplex PCR; TCRdb stores just in-frame clones and leaves some out. The sample lists 110,000 to 150,000 clones; 75% to 90% were seen once. A note on this clone: Its specificity is not known.

This TCR was recovered from an adult in good health. The sequencing used peripheral blood, collected on day 0 of AZD1222 vaccination.

For the CDR3, the DNA is TGTGCCAGCAGCTTAGTATTGGCCGGGAACGGGAACACCATATATTTT. It is translated as CASSLVLAGNGNTIYF. This sequence joins TRBV7-2 and TRBJ1-3; no firm D call. There are 16 residues in the CDR3. Germline-derived CDR1 and CDR2 are SGHTA and FQGNSA. V lost 1 base to trimming and J lost 7 bases, with 17 bases between them.